A selection of T cell receptor beta chains follows, all from one sample in a study of blood T cell repertoires in COVID-19. The data were produced by immunoSEQ multiplex PCR, yet TCRdb's version contains in-frame clones alone and is incomplete. The profile shows under 250,000 clones, around 88% of them singletons. Sequencing was done on a sample of peripheral blood. Receptors were obtained from a woman in her fifties or sixties with acute or convalescent COVID-19. The CDR3 runs from the conserved cysteine through the conserved F or W. D genes are given only for firm matches. Size is stated for part of the rows, as once, few or many counts, or as a class when the clone is expanded.

TRBV24-1	NA	TRBJ2-1	TRBD2	CATSGGSGSRGTSLDNEQFF	TGTGCCACCAGTGGGGGGTCTGGTTCGCGCGGGACTAGCCTGGATAATGAGCAGTTCTTC
TRBV24-1	NA	TRBJ2-3	TRBD1	CATSDLRGQGGRGTDTQYF	TGTGCCACCAGTGATTTGAGAGGACAGGGGGGACGAGGCACAGATACGCAGTATTTT
TRBV5-5	NA	TRBJ2-5	NA	CASSLVLETQYF	TGTGCCAGCAGCCTTGTCCTAGAGACCCAGTACTTC
TRBV19	few	TRBJ1-2	NA	CASQHSGGYGYTF	TGTGCCAGCCAGCATTCGGGAGGTTATGGCTACACCTTC
TRBV11-2	NA	TRBJ2-7	TRBD2	CASSPIRTSGTYEQYF	TGTGCCAGCAGCCCGATAAGGACTAGCGGGACCTACGAGCAGTACTTC
TRBV6-5	NA	TRBJ2-7	TRBD2	CASSSGGYHSSYEQYF	TGTGCCAGCAGTTCGGGGGGTTACCACAGCTCCTACGAGCAGTACTTC
TRBV28	NA	TRBJ2-7	NA	CASGYLRLASGHTYEQYF	TGTGCCAGCGGATACCTCCGCCTTGCGAGCGGCCACACCTACGAGCAGTACTTC
TRBV5-6	NA	TRBJ2-7	NA	CASSLGWQATYEQYF	TGTGCCAGCAGCTTGGGCTGGCAGGCCACCTACGAGCAGTACTTC
TRBV9	NA	TRBJ2-1	NA	CASSFGPGGSDEQFF	TGTGCCAGCAGCTTCGGACCAGGAGGTTCCGATGAGCAGTTCTTC
TRBV29-1	NA	TRBJ2-5	TRBD1	CSVLTGSGQGTQYF	TGCAGCGTCCTGACAGGGTCTGGGCAAGGGACCCAGTACTTC
TRBV5-1	few	TRBJ2-2	TRBD2	CASSLAMGLAGVAGELFF	TGCGCCAGCAGCTTGGCTATGGGACTAGCGGGAGTGGCCGGGGAGCTGTTTTTT
TRBV28	NA	TRBJ2-3	TRBD2	CASSLSGTSGRKSSTF	TGTGCCAGCAGTCTGTCCGGGACTAGCGGGAGAAAATCGTCCACCTTT
TRBV5-1	NA	TRBJ2-1	TRBD2	CASSSGGTDGSNEQFF	TGCGCCAGCAGCTCCGGGGGGACGGATGGAAGCAATGAGCAGTTCTTC
TRBV7-5	NA	TRBJ2-7	NA	CARSLALIGLAGHYEQYF	TGTGCCAGAAGCTTAGCGCTAATCGGACTAGCGGGACACTACGAGCAGTACTTC
TRBV15	NA	TRBJ2-1	TRBD2	CATSGNLAVSNNEQFF	TGTGCCACCAGCGGGAATCTAGCGGTCTCTAACAATGAGCAGTTCTTC
TRBV3-1/TRBV3-2	NA	TRBJ2-7	NA	CASSLAPAASYEQYF	TGTGCCAGCAGCCTCGCGCCAGCGGCCTCCTACGAGCAGTACTTC
TRBV18	NA	TRBJ2-2	NA	CASSPTRQAANTGELFF	TGTGCCAGCTCACCTACCCGACAGGCCGCGAACACCGGGGAGCTGTTTTTT
TRBV28	NA	TRBJ2-7	TRBD2	CASTAGVLNDEQYF	TGTGCCAGTACAGCGGGAGTGTTGAACGACGAGCAGTACTTC
TRBV13	NA	TRBJ1-4	NA	CASSLRATNEKLFF	TGTGCCAGCAGCTTACGCGCAACTAATGAAAAACTGTTTTTT
TRBV27	NA	TRBJ2-7	TRBD2	CASNKSRWGSGRTYEQYF	TGTGCCAGCAACAAATCTCGATGGGGTAGCGGGAGGACGTACGAGCAGTACTTC
TRBV28	NA	TRBJ2-7	TRBD2	CASRSGSGGLNYEQYF	TGTGCCAGCCGCTCTGGGAGCGGGGGGCTAAACTACGAGCAGTACTTC
TRBV28	NA	TRBJ2-3	TRBD2	CASSSPGLADTDTQYF	TGTGCCAGCAGTTCCCCGGGACTAGCGGACACAGATACGCAGTATTTT
TRBV27	once	TRBJ2-7	TRBD2	CASSRREQYEQYF	TGTGCCAGCAGCAGGCGGGAGCAGTACGAGCAGTACTTC
TRBV18	NA	TRBJ2-3	NA	CASSPAVSGRTDTQYF	TGTGCCAGCTCACCAGCCGTAAGCGGGCGCACAGATACGCAGTATTTT
TRBV5-1	NA	TRBJ2-1	NA	CASKEGGSSYNEQFF	TGCGCCAGCAAGGAGGGGGGGAGCTCCTACAATGAGCAGTTCTTC
TRBV5-1	NA	TRBJ2-1	TRBD2	CASRLAGGRNEQFF	TGCGCCAGCAGGTTAGCGGGAGGCAGGAATGAGCAGTTCTTC
TRBV30	NA	TRBJ1-4	NA	CAWSTVDEKLFF	TGTGCCTGGAGCACGGTCGATGAAAAACTGTTTTTT
TRBV6-6	NA	TRBJ1-6	TRBD1	CASSYLGTGFEPLHF	TGTGCCAGCAGTTACTTAGGGACAGGCTTTGAACCCCTCCACTTT
TRBV27	few	TRBJ1-5	TRBD1	CASSPLGQGDQPQHF	TGTGCCAGCAGTCCGCTGGGACAGGGGGATCAGCCCCAGCATTTT
TRBV27	NA	TRBJ1-1	TRBD1	CASSLKGTGVLRPEAFF	TGTGCCAGCAGTTTAAAGGGGACAGGGGTCCTTCGGCCCGAAGCTTTCTTT
TRBV29-1	NA	TRBJ2-5	TRBD2	CSVEEGTSSLETQYF	TGCAGCGTTGAAGAAGGGACTAGTTCATTAGAGACCCAGTACTTC
TRBV5-1	few	TRBJ2-1	TRBD2	CASSLASMVEGLAGGGRYEQFF	TGCGCCAGCAGCTTGGCGTCTATGGTCGAGGGACTAGCGGGAGGAGGGCGGTATGAGCAGTTCTTC
TRBV5-1	once	TRBJ2-2	NA	CASSSGQLNTGELFF	TGCGCCAGCAGTTCCGGACAGTTGAACACCGGGGAGCTGTTTTTT
TRBV7-9	NA	TRBJ2-3	NA	CASLGRLHTDTQYF	TGTGCCAGCCTAGGCAGACTTCACACAGATACGCAGTATTTT
TRBV5-6	NA	TRBJ2-1	NA	CASTSDWDNEQFF	TGTGCCAGCACCTCGGACTGGGACAATGAGCAGTTCTTC
TRBV4-2	NA	TRBJ1-3	TRBD1	CASSQGQGADTIYF	TGTGCCAGCAGCCAAGGCCAGGGGGCGGACACCATATATTTT
TRBV5-1	few	TRBJ2-3	NA	CASSLVRGNTDTQYF	TGCGCCAGCAGCTTGGTCCGGGGTAACACAGATACGCAGTATTTT
TRBV6-5	NA	TRBJ1-1	NA	CASSPGYMNTEAFF	TGTGCCAGCAGTCCAGGGTACATGAACACTGAAGCTTTCTTT